This TCR beta chain appears in the sequencing data of a study of blood T cell repertoires in COVID-19. Per the original data handling: Cell counts per sample came from amplifying reference gene primers. TCRdb's copy holds only in-frame clones and misses some; the assay was immunoSEQ multiplex PCR. D and trimming come from the DNA, and the V and J calls and clone size come from that table. The sample has around 130,000 clones; around three quarters are singletons. The CDR3 totals 19 residues. V shed 4 bases and J shed 1 base, with 20 bases lying between them. Germline CDR1 and CDR2: LGHDT and YNNKEL (reference sequence).

The clonotype was recovered from a human donor in a cohort sampled during active COVID-19. The chain is built from TRBV3-1 (or the pseudogene TRBV3-2) and TRBJ1-6; a weak D match, TRBD1 (6 bases). Sequencing was performed on peripheral blood. Written as DNA, the CDR3 is TGTGCCAGCAGCCGAGTTTGGGGGGGGGCTAGGTCCTATAATTCACCCCTCCACTTT. Translation gives CASSRVWGGARSYNSPLHF.